Listed below are T cell receptor beta chains from one sample, sequenced in a study of T cell changes during pregnancy in multiple sclerosis. Sequencing was performed with immunoSEQ multiplex PCR; in TCRdb, only in-frame clones are kept and a portion is missing. The sample lists about 70,000 clones, around 92% occurring once. Here the sequenced sample was peripheral blood, taken before pregnancy. The receptors here all came from a female donor with multiple sclerosis, enrolled in a pregnancy study. Each CDR3 is given with its conserved first and last residue. The order of the fields is V gene, clone size, J gene, D gene, CDR3 DNA, CDR3 protein. A D gene is named only where the DNA matches it firmly. Where a row states a size, it is once, few, many or the class of an expanded clone; other rows omit it.

>TRBV7-3|NA|TRBJ2-1|TRBD2
TGTGCCAGCAGCTTAACCCTAGCGGGATTTGGAAATGAGCAGTTCTTC
CASSLTLAGFGNEQFF
>TRBV6-5|NA|TRBJ2-4|TRBD2
TGTGCCAGCAGTTACCAGCGGGGAGCCAAAAACATTCAGTACTTC
CASSYQRGAKNIQYF
>TRBV7-2|NA|TRBJ1-5|NA
TGTGCCAGCAGCCCTACAGTGTATAGCAATCAGCCCCAGCATTTT
CASSPTVYSNQPQHF
>TRBV18|NA|TRBJ2-1|TRBD2
TGTGCCAGCTCACCGGGACTAGAGAAAAACAATGAGCAGTTCTTC
CASSPGLEKNNEQFF
>TRBV30|NA|TRBJ2-5|TRBD2
TGTGCCTGGTCGAGCGGGGACCAAGAGACCCAGTACTTC
CAWSSGDQETQYF
>TRBV27|once|TRBJ1-2|NA
TGTGCCAGCAGTTCGGCCAGGGGTCCCAACTATGGCTACACCTTC
CASSSARGPNYGYTF
>TRBV6-1|NA|TRBJ2-1|TRBD2
TGTGCCAGCAGTGACCTAGCGGACTCCTACAATGAGCAGTTCTTC
CASSDLADSYNEQFF
>TRBV28|NA|TRBJ1-1|TRBD1
TGTGCCAGCAGTTTATTAGGACAGGAGGATGAAGCTTTCTTT
CASSLLGQEDEAFF
>TRBV7-3|NA|TRBJ2-1|TRBD1
TGTGCCAGCAGCCTAACAGGGGGCGTATACAATGAGCAGTTCTTC
CASSLTGGVYNEQFF
>TRBV25-1|NA|TRBJ2-7|NA
TGTGCCAGCAGTGTCATTATCAGCTCCTACGAGCAGTACTTC
CASSVIISSYEQYF
>TRBV29-1|once|TRBJ2-1|TRBD1
TGCAGCGCCACAGGACAGGGGAGTGAGCAGTTCTTC
CSATGQGSEQFF
>TRBV5-4|NA|TRBJ2-7|NA
TGTGCCAGCAGCTTGGACAGATTCTCCTACGAGCAGTACTTC
CASSLDRFSYEQYF
>TRBV10-3|NA|TRBJ2-3|NA
TGTGCCATCAGGGGGGGACTGGAAGATACGCAGTATTTT
CAIRGGLEDTQYF
>TRBV18|NA|TRBJ2-2|NA
TGTGCCAGCTCACCCGGGACACAGAACACCGGGGAGCTGTTTTTT
CASSPGTQNTGELFF
>TRBV19|NA|TRBJ2-1|TRBD2
TGTGCCAGTAGTATCAGGACTAGCGGGAGTAGGGGGCAGTTCTTC
CASSIRTSGSRGQFF
>TRBV7-2|NA|TRBJ2-5|TRBD2
TGTGCCAGCAGCCGCGCGGGGGAGGTGGAGACCCAGTACTTC
CASSRAGEVETQYF
>TRBV14|NA|TRBJ2-7|NA
TGTGCCAGCCAACGGGACTTTTTATACGAGCAGTACTTC
CASQRDFLYEQYF
>TRBV5-1|NA|TRBJ2-1|TRBD2
TGCGCCAGCAGCTTGTTACTAGCGGGAGGGAACAATGAGCAGTTCTTC
CASSLLLAGGNNEQFF
>TRBV6-4|NA|TRBJ2-1|TRBD2
TGTGCCAGCAGTGGGACTAGCGGCTCCTACAATGAGCAGTTCTTC
CASSGTSGSYNEQFF
>TRBV19|NA|TRBJ2-1|NA
TGTGCCAGTAGTACAGGGAACTTGAATGAGCAGTTCTTC
CASSTGNLNEQFF
>TRBV27|NA|TRBJ1-5|NA
TGTGCCAGCAGTCAAACCAACGTCGGGGAATCTCAGCCCCAGCATTTT
CASSQTNVGESQPQHF
>TRBV30|NA|TRBJ1-2|NA
TGTGCCTGGAGTGTAAATCGTGTTTATGGCTACACCTTC
CAWSVNRVYGYTF
>TRBV28|NA|TRBJ1-2|NA
TGTGCCAGCAGTTTATGGGGAGGACCGGATGGCTACACCTTC
CASSLWGGPDGYTF
>TRBV19|NA|TRBJ1-5|NA
TGTGCCAGTAGTATATCGGGGGGCGTCAATCAGCCCCAGCATTTT
CASSISGGVNQPQHF
>TRBV13|few|TRBJ2-7|NA
TGTGCCAGCAGCCCAGCTAGCGCAGGCTCCTACGAGCAGTACTTC
CASSPASAGSYEQYF
>TRBV19|NA|TRBJ1-1|TRBD1
TGTGCCAGTAGTATAGCTGGGGACAGGAAGAGGAATGGGGCTTTCTTT
CASSIAGDRKRNGAFF
>TRBV18|NA|TRBJ1-5|TRBD1
TGTGCCAGCCAGGGGGACAGGGGTGGTCAGCCCCAGCATTTT
CASQGDRGGQPQHF
>TRBV19|NA|TRBJ2-1|TRBD2
TGTGCCAGTCAAGTGACTAGCGGGATAGTTGAGCAGTTCTTC
CASQVTSGIVEQFF
>TRBV6-1|NA|TRBJ1-5|NA
TGTGCCAGCAGTGTACAGGGAACGAATCAGCCCCAGCATTTT
CASSVQGTNQPQHF
>TRBV13|NA|TRBJ2-2|TRBD2
TGTGCCAGCAGCTCTTTGACTAGCGGGAGGGCCGGTACCGGGGAGCTGTTTTTT
CASSSLTSGRAGTGELFF
>TRBV11-2|NA|TRBJ2-7|NA
TGTGCCAGCAGCTTAGTACTATTTTCCTACGAGCAGTACTTC
CASSLVLFSYEQYF
>TRBV4-2|once|TRBJ2-2|TRBD2
TGTGCCAGCAGCCACGGGGGGCGGGAGGGCCAGGAAACCGGGGAGCTGTTTTTT
CASSHGGREGQETGELFF
>TRBV23-1|NA|TRBJ2-2|NA
TGCGCCAGCAAACCCCAAACAGCGAACACCGGGGAGCTGTTTTTT
CASKPQTANTGELFF
>TRBV9|NA|TRBJ1-2|NA
TGTGCCAGCAGCGTAGGAGTAGGGGCCGGGTATGGCTACACCTTC
CASSVGVGAGYGYTF
>TRBV29-1|few|TRBJ2-1|NA
TGCAGCGTTGTATGGGCAAACAATGAGCAGTTCTTC
CSVVWANNEQFF
>TRBV28|once|TRBJ2-7|NA
TGTGCCACCCGAACCAGACAACCCTGGGAGCAGTACTTC
CATRTRQPWEQYF
>TRBV29-1|NA|TRBJ2-2|TRBD1
TGCAGCGCTAGGGACAGGGGAAACACCGGGGAGCTGTTTTTT
CSARDRGNTGELFF
>TRBV14|NA|TRBJ1-5|NA
TGTGCCAGCAGCCTTAGCGGTAGCAATCAGCCCCAGCATTTT
CASSLSGSNQPQHF
>TRBV21-1|few|TRBJ2-7|NA
TGTGCCAGCAGCAAAGAGGTAGCGGGCTGCAGCTCCTACGAGCAGTACTTC
CASSKEVAGCSSYEQYF
>TRBV2|NA|TRBJ2-7|TRBD2
TGTGCCAGCAGGGTACTAGCGGCGGGCGAGCAGTACTTC
CASRVLAAGEQYF